This record looks at one T cell receptor (beta chain) sequence and its context. Data came from immunoSEQ multiplex PCR; TCRdb stores just in-frame clones and leaves some out. The sample consists of over 55,000 clones, around 94% of them appearing once. This sample was included in a study of T cell changes during pregnancy in multiple sclerosis. The specimen comprised CD8+ T cells from peripheral blood mononuclear cells, sampled in the third trimester of pregnancy. The sequence derives from a female donor in good health, enrolled as a control in a pregnancy study.

This CDR3 is CASSYVRGLQEPLHF. CDR3 in DNA: TGTGCCAGCAGTTACGTCAGGGGGCTACAGGAACCCCTCCACTTT. The rearrangement links TRBV6-5 to TRBJ1-6, with 8 bases lining up with TRBD1. Germline V gives CDR1 MNHEY, CDR2 SVGAGI. With 2 bases clipped from V and 12 bases from J, the junction kept 9 bases outside the gene matches. This CDR3 is 15 amino acids long.